The present T cell receptor (beta chain) was sequenced within a study of Ad26.COV2.S vaccination and SARS-CoV-2 variants. Deletions cut 6 bases from V and 0 bases from J, with 5 bases between. CDR1 and CDR2 (germline): MDHEN, SYDVKM. This CDR3 has 12 amino acids. Using immunoSEQ multiplex PCR, the repertoire was profiled, and TCRdb retains in-frame clones only, with some absent. The sample has about 350,000 clones; around 83% are singletons. The table lists this clone with a few counts. The treatment was: around 19 received Ad26.COV2.S at low or high dose, single or two shots; about 5 received placebo; per-sample allocation not given. Material that was analyzed had been drawn on day 63 after the first vaccine or placebo injection.

The sample in question was peripheral blood, obtained in a trial of Ad26.COV2.S vaccine versus placebo. The J gene is TRBJ1-1, the V gene TRBV28, with D uncertain. The source of this sequence is a person aged 18-65 years who received the Ad26.COV2.S COVID-19 vaccine or a placebo. In nucleotides, the CDR3 is TGTGCCAGCAGAGTCGTGAACACTGAAGCTTTCTTT. Protein sequence: CASRVVNTEAFF.